This TCR beta chain appears in the sequencing data of a study of OX40 agonist ivuxolimab in advanced cancers. On the study more broadly: Recorded diagnoses for dose-escalation patients were hepatocellular carcinoma, melanoma, renal cell or head and neck cancer. Three patients had partial responses: one hepatocellular carcinoma, two cutaneous melanoma.

The repertoire was sequenced with immunoSEQ multiplex PCR; TCRdb's copy has only in-frame clones and lacks some. This sample yields about 130,000 clones, of which 90% are seen a single time; approximately 1% belongs to the top ten. Trimming removed 3 bases from V and 12 bases from J, with 8 bases in between. Germline-derived CDR1 and CDR2 are MDHEN and SYDVKM. The CDR3 runs to 11 residues. The receptor was isolated from an adult with an advanced solid tumor such as melanoma, head and neck, liver or kidney cancer. This specimen consisted of CD4+ or CD8+ T cells sorted from blood, obtained in a trial of the OX40 agonist ivuxolimab. The chain links TRBV28 to TRBJ1-4; D perhaps matches TRBD1 (6 bases). The CDR3 nucleotides are TGTGCCAGCAGTTTCGGGGGGCAACTGTTTTTT. Its translation: CASSFGGQLFF.